This T cell receptor beta chain was observed in a study of cytomegalovirus exposure and HLA in healthy donors. Study findings and constraints: A prior analysis recorded that most TCR beta V segments were productive about 90% or about 30% of the time.

Regarding this clone: What it recognizes is unknown.

Germline CDR1 reads SGHRS; CDR2 reads YFSETQ. The CDR3 runs 17 residues. The trim removed 0 bases at V and 0 bases at J, leaving 5 bases unmatched. In the PCR, 60 Vbeta and 13 Jbeta primers were used. TCRdb's table, derived via immunoSEQ multiplex PCR, lists solely in-frame clones and lacks some. Of some 200,000 clones in the sample, 76% were seen once. Sequencing was carried out using PBMCs. This chain joins TRBV5-1 and TRBJ2-2, with TRBD2 matching over 7 bases. This TCR came from a man aged 18 to 30 in good health and CMV-seronegative. The chain's CDR3 is CASSLVASGSNTGELFF. Here the CDR3 DNA reads TGCGCCAGCAGCTTGGTTGCTAGCGGATCGAACACCGGGGAGCTGTTTTTT.